This passage covers 5 T cell receptor beta chains from one sample sequenced in a study of T cells in women clearing cervical HPV infection. The method was immunoSEQ multiplex PCR; TCRdb's version includes in-frame clones alone and lacks a portion of them. This sample's clone table lists about 30,000 clones. Sequencing used blood buffy coat. These receptors originate from a woman between 18 and 69 years old with a cervical HPV16 infection that either progressed to CIN3+ or cleared (not recorded which).

Notes on this clone: Read coverage stops 3 residues before the CDR3 terminus; the germline J gene supplies the remainder. The sample holds other DNA sequences that translate to the same CDR3. The rearrangement uses TRBV30 and TRBJ1-3, with TRBD1 matching 7 bases. The CDR3 spans 14 residues. The J segment lost 8 bases and the V segment lost 2 bases, leaving 9 bases of the junction unmatched. The germline CDR1 and CDR2 sequences are GTSNPN and SVGIG (reference sequence). CDR3 DNA (partial): TGTGCCTGGAGTCCCGGAGACAGGGTCCACACC. Protein: CAWSPGDRVHT. The entire CDR3 sequence reads CAWSPGDRVHTIYF.

As regards this clone: The read ends 3 residues shy of where the CDR3 ends; the end is completed using the germline J gene. This rearrangement joins TRBV5-1 to TRBJ2-7, with 11 bases lining up with TRBD1. This CDR3 region has 15 residues. The germline V gene encodes CDR1 SGHRS and CDR2 YFSETQ. The J segment lost 4 bases and the V segment lost 2 bases, leaving 5 bases of the junction unmatched. This CDR3 is CASSFTGTGGYEQYF. The covered CDR3 bases are TGCGCCAGCAGCTTTACCGGGACAGGGGGTTACGAG.

With respect to this clone: The read falls 3 residues short of the CDR3 end, and the missing part is taken from the germline J gene. The chain has TRBV5-6 and TRBJ2-5; 8 bases match TRBD2. The CDR3 consists of 14 residues. V was pared by 1 base and J by 3 bases, with 2 bases of the junction left unmatched. Per the germline V gene, CDR1 is SGHDT and CDR2 is YYEEEE. The part of the CDR3 DNA that was read is TGTGCCAGCAGCTTGCGGGAGGGGGAAGAGACC. Amino acid sequence: CASSLREGEET. In full, the CDR3 is CASSLREGEETQYF.

The CDR3 DNA, read in part, is TGTGCCAGCTCACCACCGCAGAGAACAGATACG. Translated, it gives CASSPPQRTDT. The full CDR3 is CASSPPQRTDTQYF. This sequence joins TRBV18 and TRBJ2-3, with D uncertain. The CDR3 is cut off 3 residues early in the read; its end comes from the germline J gene. CDR1 KGHSH and CDR2 LQKENI come from the germline V gene. Trimming left V 0 bases short and J 3 bases short, with 7 bases between. The CDR3 is 14 residues long.

Notes on this clone: The read terminates 3 residues before the CDR3 end, so the remaining end is supplied by the germline J gene. The V gene is TRBV28, the J gene TRBJ2-7; 7 bases align to TRBD2. Germline values: CDR1 MDHEN, CDR2 SYDVKM. The CDR3 sequence is 15 residues long. V gave up 5 bases and J gave up 5 bases; unmatched junction bases: 12. The part of the CDR3 DNA that was read is TGTGCCAGCAGTCTCGGGACTAAACTACGGGACGAG. It specifies CASSLGTKLRDE. The full CDR3 sequence reads CASSLGTKLRDEQYF.